Listed below are T cell receptor beta chains from one sample, sequenced in a study of blood T cell repertoires in COVID-19. The protocol was immunoSEQ multiplex PCR, while the TCRdb copy is restricted to in-frame clones and leaves out a portion. The sample includes more than 200,000 clones, 80% to 90% seen only once; the top ten take 0.72%. The sample was peripheral blood. Source of these receptors: a man aged 40-50 years with acute or convalescent COVID-19. CDR3s include the opening cysteine and the closing phenylalanine or tryptophan. A D gene is named only where the DNA matches it firmly. Clone size is given for some rows only: seen once, a few or many times, or a class if the clone is expanded.

TRBV7-9	TRBJ2-7	TRBD1	NA	15	TGTGCCAGCAGCCCCCCCGGGACAGGTCCCTACGAGCAGTACTTC	CASSPPGTGPYEQYF
TRBV6-5	TRBJ2-7	NA	once	13	TGTGCCAGCAGTTACAGATCTACCTACGAGCAGTACTTC	CASSYRSTYEQYF
TRBV6-5	TRBJ1-3	TRBD1	NA	14	TGTGCCAGCAGCCCGGACAGGGGAGTAGACACCATATATTTT	CASSPDRGVDTIYF
TRBV5-6	TRBJ2-7	TRBD2	NA	14	TGTGCCAGCAGCTCCCGGGACTACTCCTACGAGCAGTACTTC	CASSSRDYSYEQYF
TRBV28	TRBJ2-7	NA	NA	14	TGTGCCAGCAGTTTACGGGGAATTATCGACGAGCAGTACTTC	CASSLRGIIDEQYF
TRBV6-5	TRBJ2-1	NA	NA	15	TGTGCCAGCAGTTCCCCCAAGGAGGGTATGAATGAGCAGTTCTTC	CASSSPKEGMNEQFF
TRBV2	TRBJ2-2	TRBD2	few	14	TGTGCCAGCAATGGCGGGGGGTCTCTCGGGGAGCTGTTTTTT	CASNGGGSLGELFF
TRBV5-4	TRBJ2-3	TRBD2	NA	18	TGTGCCAGCAGCTCCGGACTAGCGGGATTCACGGGGACAGATACGCAGTATTTT	CASSSGLAGFTGTDTQYF
TRBV27	TRBJ1-1	NA	NA	13	TGTGCCAGCAAGGAGGGCGCCCACACTGAAGCTTTCTTT	CASKEGAHTEAFF
TRBV4-3	TRBJ2-7	TRBD2	NA	18	TGCGCCAGCAGCCGCGAAGACAGAACTAGCGGGAGGATCTACGAGCAGTACTTC	CASSREDRTSGRIYEQYF
TRBV5-4	TRBJ1-3	TRBD1	NA	14	TGTGCCAGCAGCCGGACAGGGTTTGGAAACACCATATATTTT	CASSRTGFGNTIYF
TRBV19	TRBJ2-1	TRBD1	few	15	TGTGCCAGTAGTCGGGACAGGGGGACCTACAATGAGCAGTTCTTC	CASSRDRGTYNEQFF
TRBV6-5	TRBJ1-2	TRBD1	NA	15	TGTGCCAGCAGTTTTTACAGGGGGCTCGACTATGGCTACACCTTC	CASSFYRGLDYGYTF
TRBV5-1	TRBJ1-2	NA	NA	12	TGCGCCAGCAGCTTGGAAACAGGTGGCTACACCTTC	CASSLETGGYTF
TRBV18	TRBJ2-7	NA	NA	14	TGTGCCAGCAGCCCACAGCAAAGCTCCTACGAGCAGTACTTC	CASSPQQSSYEQYF
TRBV19	TRBJ1-2	NA	NA	17	TGTGCCAGTAGTATAGATTTCGAGAGAAAGCTCAACTATGGCTACACCTTC	CASSIDFERKLNYGYTF
TRBV6-5	TRBJ1-6	TRBD1	NA	15	TGTGCCAGCAGCCGCACCGGGACAGGGAATTCACCCCTCCACTTT	CASSRTGTGNSPLHF
TRBV6-5	TRBJ1-1	TRBD1	NA	16	TGTGCCAGCAGTTACTCGACAGGGGGCGGTGGCACTGAAGCTTTCTTT	CASSYSTGGGGTEAFF
TRBV19	TRBJ2-7	NA	NA	14	TGTGCCAGTAGTATAAGAGGGATTGGCTACGAGCAGTACTTC	CASSIRGIGYEQYF
TRBV23-1	TRBJ2-7	NA	NA	17	TGCGCCAGCAGAAACATTAGGGGGTCCGGGACCTCCTACGAGCAGTACTTC	CASRNIRGSGTSYEQYF
TRBV27	TRBJ1-2	NA	once	14	TGTGCCAGCAGTTTATCAGGGGAATTATATGGCTACACCTTC	CASSLSGELYGYTF
TRBV27	TRBJ2-3	TRBD2	NA	15	TGTGCCAGCAGGACTAGCGGGAGGGCCACAGATACGCAGTATTTT	CASRTSGRATDTQYF
TRBV10-3	TRBJ2-1	TRBD2	NA	14	TGTGCCATCCCCGGGACTAGCAATTGGAATGAGCAGTTCTTC	CAIPGTSNWNEQFF
TRBV19	TRBJ2-7	NA	NA	14	TGTGCCAGTAGTCGAGGGCTAGCTCCCAACGAGCAGTACTTC	CASSRGLAPNEQYF
TRBV6-5	TRBJ1-5	NA	NA	15	TGTGCCAGCAGTCGGGGGGCTCTTACGGGTCAGCCCCAGCATTTT	CASSRGALTGQPQHF
TRBV2	TRBJ2-7	NA	NA	12	TGTGCCAGCAACCTCGACAGCAACGAGCAGTACTTC	CASNLDSNEQYF
TRBV6-4	TRBJ1-1	NA	NA	15	TGTGCCAGCAGTGAAGATGGGGGGAAGAACACTGAAGCTTTCTTT	CASSEDGGKNTEAFF
TRBV28	TRBJ2-7	NA	NA	11	TGTGCCACCACGACAGGCTACGAGCAGTACTTC	CATTTGYEQYF
TRBV7-2	TRBJ2-5	TRBD2	NA	16	TGTGCCAGCAGCTTATCTGGGACTAGCGGTCAAGAGACCCAGTACTTC	CASSLSGTSGQETQYF